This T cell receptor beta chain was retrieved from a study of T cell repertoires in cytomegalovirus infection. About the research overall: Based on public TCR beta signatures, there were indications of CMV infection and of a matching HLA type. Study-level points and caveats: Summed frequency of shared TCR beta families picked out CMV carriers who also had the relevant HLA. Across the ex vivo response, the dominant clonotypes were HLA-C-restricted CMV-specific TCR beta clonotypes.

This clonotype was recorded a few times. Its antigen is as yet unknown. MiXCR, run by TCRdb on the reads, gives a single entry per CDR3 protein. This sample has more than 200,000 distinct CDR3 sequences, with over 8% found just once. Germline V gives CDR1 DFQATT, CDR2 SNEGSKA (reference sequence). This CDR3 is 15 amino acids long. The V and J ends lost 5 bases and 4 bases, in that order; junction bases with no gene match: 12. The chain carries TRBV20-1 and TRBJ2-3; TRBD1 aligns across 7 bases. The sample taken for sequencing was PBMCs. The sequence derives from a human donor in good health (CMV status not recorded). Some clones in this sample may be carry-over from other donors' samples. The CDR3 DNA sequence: TGCAGTGCTTCCCTACAGGGGTGGTATGCAGATACGCAGTATTTT. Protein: CSASLQGWYADTQYF.